The 28 T cell receptor beta chains below all came from one sample that was sequenced in a study of identical twins. TCRdb called the 5' RACE reads again in MiXCR, with one record for every CDR3 protein. In the table there are approximately 190,000 distinct CDR3 sequences, about a sixth of which are singletons. These same records also appear under a second study, on T cells expressing NK-cell markers.

Sequences were obtained from CD8+ T cells sorted from blood. The receptor source for this set is a woman between 18 and 30 years old in good health.

The V call is TRBV12-3 or TRBV12-4, the J call TRBJ1-2; 10 positions agree with TRBD1. There are 13 residues in the CDR3. V was clipped by 6 bases and J by 8 bases; unmatched bases: 6. The DNA of the CDR3 is TGTGCCAGCAGCATGGGACAGGGGTGGGGCTACACCTTC. Its translation is CASSMGQGWGYTF.

This chain joins TRBV14 and TRBJ2-1; D may be TRBD2 (5 bases). The V and J ends lost 0 bases and 3 bases respectively, with 12 bases between them. This CDR3 has 16 residues. In germline, CDR1 is SGHDN, CDR2 FVKESK. The CDR3 here is CASSQDGSGSYNEQFF. CDR3 DNA: TGTGCCAGCAGCCAAGATGGGAGCGGTAGCTACAATGAGCAGTTCTTC.

The sample holds many counts of this clonotype. The chain couples TRBV3-1 to TRBJ2-3; TRBD1 is a possible D gene (5 bases). CDR1 LGHDT and CDR2 YNNKEL come from the germline V gene (reference sequence). V lost 4 bases and J 4 bases, leaving 9 bases between the germline ends. CDR3 size: 13 residues. The CDR3 sequence is CASSPGLSDTQYF. CDR3 sequence (DNA): TGTGCCAGCAGCCCAGGGTTGTCAGATACGCAGTATTTT.

This clonotype came up a few times. The chain recombines TRBV14 with TRBJ1-6; D gene unclear. Germline CDR1 reads SGHDN; CDR2 reads FVKESK. The V end was cut by 4 bases, the J end by 6 bases, with 19 bases between. The CDR3 loop spans 17 amino acids. CDR3 sequence (DNA): TGTGCCAGCAGCCCCACAAGGGCATGGGATGGTAATTCACCCCTCCACTTT. Its protein product is CASSPTRAWDGNSPLHF.

Only a few counts were recorded for this clonotype. The V and J genes are TRBV9 and TRBJ2-2; D gene unclear. The CDR3 has 16 residues. V lost 0 bases and J 1 base, leaving 10 bases between the germline ends. Germline CDR1 SGDLS, CDR2 YYNGEE. This chain's CDR3 is CASSVVGTLNTGELFF. CDR3 bases: TGTGCCAGCAGCGTAGTGGGTACTTTGAACACCGGGGAGCTGTTTTTT.

V is TRBV12-5 and J is TRBJ1-5; TRBD1 matches 7 bases. Per germline, CDR1 LGHNT and CDR2 FRNRAP. Trimming at V came to 9 bases and at J to 4 bases, leaving 12 bases not matched to a gene. CDR3 length equals 15 residues. The CDR3 DNA reads TGTGCTAGCTCTTGGGAGGGGGCTGGAAATCAGCCCCAGCATTTT. It yields the protein CASSWEGAGNQPQHF.

V usage is TRBV21-1 and J usage is TRBJ2-3; TRBD1, the D gene given by the table, was not confirmed from the DNA. TRBV21-1 is noted as a pseudogene. The CDR3 consists of 17 residues. CDR3 residues: CASSPRVARGGTDTQYF. The DNA for the CDR3 is TGTGCCAGCAGCCCCAGGGTGGCGCGGGGGGGCACAGATACGCAGTATTTT.

This clonotype has more than one count but fewer than ten. The CDR3 protein is CASSSQGLTDTQYF. CDR3 in DNA: TGTGCCAGCAGCTCACAGGGGCTTACAGATACGCAGTATTTT. V is TRBV12-3 or TRBV12-4 and J is TRBJ2-3, with 7 bases lining up with TRBD1. The trim removed 6 bases at V and 3 bases at J, leaving 6 bases unmatched. The CDR3 runs to 14 residues.

V gene TRBV29-1 combines with J gene TRBJ2-3; TRBD1 is a possible D gene (5 bases). The CDR3 loop spans 14 amino acids. Germline loops: CDR1 SQVTM, CDR2 ANQGSEA. V was pared by 1 base and J by 6 bases, with 14 bases between. This chain's CDR3 is CSVEAAGQGDTQYF. CDR3 DNA: TGCAGCGTTGAAGCCGCCGGACAAGGGGATACGCAGTATTTT.

This clonotype was picked up a small number of times. This chain uses TRBV20-1 with TRBJ2-7; TRBD2 matches at 9 bases. V shed 4 bases, J shed 2 bases, and the junction held 3 bases outside the gene matches. The V gene's germline CDR1 is DFQATT and CDR2 SNEGSKA (reference sequence). The CDR3 extends over 13 amino acids. CDR3 bases: TGCAGTGCTAAGCCTAGCGGGGCCTACGAGCAGTACTTC. Translating it yields CSAKPSGAYEQYF.

This clonotype was seen a few times. The gene calls are TRBV14 and TRBJ2-1; no definite D call. Germline CDR1 SGHDN, CDR2 FVKESK. The V and J ends lost 2 bases and 0 bases respectively, with 8 bases between them. CDR3 length: 15 amino acids. CDR3 region: CASSQTTSSYNEQFF. Written as DNA, the CDR3 is TGTGCCAGCAGCCAAACTACGAGCTCCTACAATGAGCAGTTCTTC.

V gene TRBV27 combines with J gene TRBJ2-1; no clear D. Trimming cost V 5 bases and J 0 bases, with 20 bases left between them. The germline V gene encodes CDR1 MNHEY and CDR2 SMNVEV (reference sequence). The CDR3 is made up of 18 amino acids. The CDR3 sequence is CASSSLLSGTSSYNEQFF. The CDR3 region has the DNA TGTGCCAGCAGTAGCCTTTTGTCAGGTACCAGCTCCTACAATGAGCAGTTCTTC.

The rearrangement uses TRBV6-5 and TRBJ2-5; D tentatively fits TRBD1 or TRBD2 (5 bases each). Germline CDR1 and CDR2: MNHEY and SVGAGI. Trimming took off 2 bases at V and 5 bases at J, with 15 bases between the two ends. This CDR3 spans 15 amino acids. The CDR3 DNA is TGTGCCAGCAGTTACGCAGGGACGAACCGGGAGACCCAGTACTTC. This translates into CASSYAGTNRETQYF.

The chain combines TRBV27 with TRBJ1-5, with D perhaps matching TRBD1 (5 bases). With 2 bases removed from V and 5 bases from J, the gap between germline ends came to 10 bases. This CDR3 spans 14 amino acids. Germline assignment: CDR1 MNHEY and CDR2 SMNVEV (reference sequence). CDR3 residues: CASSLGAGYQPQHF. The CDR3 DNA follows: TGTGCCAGCAGTTTAGGGGCAGGCTATCAGCCCCAGCATTTT.

The J gene is TRBJ1-2, the V gene TRBV19, with D unresolved. The CDR3 totals 14 residues. Looked up from germline, CDR1 is LNHDA and CDR2 is SQIVND (reference sequence). Trimming stripped 2 bases from V and 4 bases from J, with 11 bases between. CDR3 DNA sequence: TGTGCCAGTAGTATATCGACGCCCCTCTATGGCTACACCTTC. Translation gives CASSISTPLYGYTF.

A few counts support this clonotype. The rearrangement uses TRBV12-3 or TRBV12-4 and TRBJ2-1, with D tentatively TRBD1 (6 bases). The CDR3 has 13 residues. Trimming removed 6 bases from V and 9 bases from J, with 15 bases in between. DNA of the CDR3: TGTGCCAGCAGCATCGGTGCAGGGGCTGAGCAGTTCTTC. Protein sequence: CASSIGAGAEQFF.

The J gene is TRBJ1-1, the V gene TRBV4-2, with unresolved D. Deletions cut 0 bases from V and 0 bases from J, with 8 bases between. There are 15 residues in the CDR3. Germline-derived CDR1 and CDR2 are LGHNA and YNFKEQ. The CDR3: CASSQDDLMNTEAFF. The DNA of the CDR3 is TGTGCCAGCAGCCAAGATGACCTAATGAACACTGAAGCTTTCTTT.

This clonotype occurred many times. The J gene is TRBJ2-1, the V gene TRBV5-1; tentatively, D is TRBD1 or TRBD2 (5 bases each). This CDR3 region has 15 residues. Deletions cut 1 base from V and 6 bases from J, with 14 bases between. Germline loops: CDR1 SGHRS, CDR2 YFSETQ. The CDR3 sequence is CASSLRIAQGNEQFF. Here the CDR3 DNA reads TGCGCCAGCAGCTTGAGAATAGCGCAGGGCAATGAGCAGTTCTTC.

Only a few counts were recorded for this clonotype. V gene TRBV27 combines with J gene TRBJ2-3, with 10 bases that match TRBD2. The germline V gene has CDR1 MNHEY and CDR2 SMNVEV (reference sequence). This CDR3 is built from 16 residues. J gave up 2 bases and V 2 bases, and 4 bases lay outside the gene matches. CDR3 protein: CASSLIAGGLTDTQYF. CDR3 coding DNA: TGTGCCAGCAGTTTAATAGCGGGAGGACTCACAGATACGCAGTATTTT.

This clonotype was recorded a few times. This chain links TRBV20-1 with TRBJ2-1, with 7 bases fitting TRBD2. V shed 3 bases and J 9 bases; nucleotides not matched to a gene: 14. The CDR3 is made up of 15 amino acids. Germline CDR1 is DFQATT and CDR2 is SNEGSKA (reference sequence). The CDR3 DNA reads TGCAGTGCTAGCCCCTCGGGAGGCGGGAGTATTGAGCAGTTCTTC. It yields the protein CSASPSGGGSIEQFF.

This clonotype has only a few counts. The chain uses TRBV12-3 or TRBV12-4 and TRBJ2-3, with unresolved D. Trimming pared 0 bases from V and 1 base from J, leaving 8 bases between. This CDR3 contains 15 residues. In DNA form, the CDR3 reads TGTGCCAGCAGTTTAGCGCTTCGGGGCACAGATACGCAGTATTTT. Protein sequence: CASSLALRGTDTQYF.

J is TRBJ1-5 and V is TRBV9; possible D gene TRBD1, 6 bases. CDR3 length: 18 amino acids. V lost 3 bases and J lost 4, with 23 bases in between. From germline, CDR1 is SGDLS and CDR2 YYNGEE. This CDR3 reads CASSEGDTIGFLNQPQHF. In DNA, the CDR3 is TGTGCCAGCAGCGAGGGGGATACAATAGGGTTCTTGAATCAGCCCCAGCATTTT.

This clonotype was picked up a small number of times. This rearrangement joins TRBV20-1 to TRBJ2-1, with TRBD2 identical over 12 bases. The CDR3 has 15 residues. Germline lookup yields CDR1 DFQATT and CDR2 SNEGSKA (reference sequence). Unmatched junction bases numbered 8, after V lost 4 bases and J lost 7 bases. In DNA form, the CDR3 reads TGCAGTGCTATCCCTAGCGGGAGGGCCAGGAATGAGCAGTTCTTC. Protein product: CSAIPSGRARNEQFF.

The table lists this clonotype with a few counts. The genes are TRBV5-1 and TRBJ2-1; D gene ambiguous. Germline-derived CDR1 and CDR2 are SGHRS and YFSETQ. This CDR3 has 14 residues. With 0 bases removed from V and 4 bases from J, the gap between germline ends came to 8 bases. In nucleotides, the CDR3 is TGCGCCAGCAGCTTGGACTTGGGTTACAATGAGCAGTTCTTC. Protein: CASSLDLGYNEQFF.

This clonotype was seen more than once but under ten times. The V call is TRBV30, the J call TRBJ1-1, with D unclear. This CDR3 region has 12 residues. Germline V gene data show CDR1 as GTSNPN and CDR2 as SVGIG (reference sequence). V was trimmed by 0 bases and J by 4 bases, leaving 6 bases between them. The CDR3 DNA reads as TGTGCCTGGAGTGTAGCGCTCACTGAAGCTTTCTTT. Encoded protein: CAWSVALTEAFF.

J is TRBJ1-5 and V is TRBV12-3 or TRBV12-4; a weak D match, TRBD1 (5 bases). V lost 5 bases to trimming and J lost 8 bases, with 19 bases between them. This CDR3 comprises 15 residues. The CDR3 protein is CASSPQGPRREPQHF. The CDR3 region has the DNA TGTGCCAGCAGTCCCCAGGGTCCTAGGCGGGAGCCCCAGCATTTT.

A few counts support this clonotype. The chain recombines TRBV6-1 with TRBJ2-3; TRBD2 agrees at 7 bases. The ends lost 6 bases at V and 4 bases at J; junction bases unmatched: 7. The CDR3 loop spans 14 amino acids. The V gene's germline CDR1 is MNHNS and CDR2 SASEGT. The CDR3 spells CASSSYSGADTQYF. CDR3 in DNA: TGTGCCAGCAGCAGTTACAGCGGGGCAGATACGCAGTATTTT.

This clonotype occurred many times. The rearrangement uses TRBV20-1 and TRBJ2-2; the D is unclear. The length of the CDR3 is 15 residues. The germline gives CDR1 DFQATT, CDR2 SNEGSKA (reference sequence). Trimming removed 0 bases from V and 3 bases from J, with 11 bases in between. The chain's CDR3 is CSARDSSVDTGELFF. The CDR3 nucleotides are TGCAGTGCTAGAGATTCGAGCGTGGACACCGGGGAGCTGTTTTTT.